What follows are 27 T cell receptor beta chains derived from one specimen sequenced in a study of T cell responses to AZD1222 COVID-19 vaccine. Generated by immunoSEQ multiplex PCR, the TCRdb table keeps only in-frame clones and is missing some. The repertoire has about 150,000 clones, under 95% of them found once; the top ten carry about 5%. This specimen was peripheral blood, taken on day 0 of AZD1222 vaccination. The receptors come from an adult in good health.

The rearrangement uses TRBV7-2 and TRBJ2-3; 16 bases map to TRBD2. Germline V gene sequence: CDR1 SGHTA, CDR2 FQGNSA. Germline trimming cut 5 bases from V and 3 bases from J; bases unmatched to any gene: 5. This CDR3 region has 17 residues. CDR3 amino acids: CASSAGTSGRGTDTQYF. In DNA, the CDR3 is TGTGCCAGCAGCGCGGGGACTAGCGGGAGGGGAACAGATACGCAGTATTTT.

Concerning this clone itself: One end of the junction does not line up with germline, which may come from a read error. The chain has TRBV7-7 and TRBJ2-5; D might be TRBD2 (5 bases). The CDR3 covers 13 residues. Germline V gene data show CDR1 as SSHAT and CDR2 as FNYEAQ (reference sequence). CDR3 in amino acids: CASSPGIWETQYF. The CDR3 nucleotides are TGTGCTAGCAGCCCCGGGATTTGGGAGACCCAGTACTTC.

This rearrangement joins TRBV5-6 to TRBJ2-2; D is possibly TRBD1 (5 bases). This CDR3 is built from 16 residues. Germline V gene sequence: CDR1 SGHDT, CDR2 YYEEEE. V lost 2 bases and J 5 bases, leaving 16 bases between the germline ends. The CDR3: CASSFLRGSVTGELFF. As DNA, the CDR3 is TGTGCCAGCAGCTTCTTAAGGGGTAGTGTAACCGGGGAGCTGTTTTTT. Using reference TRBV5-6 and TRBJ2-2 for the parts outside the CDR3, the full variable domain is DAGVTQSPTHLIKTRGQQVTLRCSPKSGHDTVSWYQQALGQGPQFIFQYYEEEERQRGNFPDRFSGHQFPNYSSELNVNALLLGDSALYLCASSFLRGSVTGELFFGEGSRLTVL.

V is TRBV19 and J is TRBJ2-7; TRBD1 might be the D (5 bases). Germline V gene data show CDR1 as LNHDA and CDR2 as SQIVND (reference sequence). V lost 5 bases and J 2 bases, leaving 16 bases between the germline ends. The CDR3 contains 15 residues. The CDR3 is CASSPRRQSAYEQYF. The CDR3 coding sequence is TGTGCCAGTAGTCCCCGCAGACAGAGCGCCTACGAGCAGTACTTC.

The chain is built from TRBV7-2 and TRBJ2-5, with 8 bases lining up with TRBD2. Germline V gene data show CDR1 as SGHTA and CDR2 as FQGNSA. Trimming cost V 5 bases and J 7 bases; bases outside gene matches: 12. The CDR3 is 15 residues long. CDR3 residues: CASSKLSGAQGTQYF. The DNA for the CDR3 is TGTGCCAGCAGCAAGCTTAGCGGGGCTCAGGGGACCCAGTACTTC.

The chain links TRBV28 to TRBJ1-5; D is unresolved. From germline, CDR1 is MDHEN and CDR2 SYDVKM. V was cut by 7 bases and J by 9 bases, with 13 bases left in between. The CDR3 loop spans 12 amino acids. The CDR3 sequence: CASKSGISPQHF. CDR3 DNA sequence: TGTGCCAGCAAGTCTGGAATATCGCCCCAGCATTTT. The entire variable domain, with the rest obtained from reference TRBV28 and TRBJ1-5, is as follows: DVKVTQSSRYLVKRTGEKVFLECVQDMDHENMFWYRQDPGLGLRLIYFSYDVKMKEKGDIPEGYSVSREKKERFSLILESASTNQTSMYLCASKSGISPQHFGDGTRLSIL.

This chain connects TRBV13 to TRBJ2-5; no clear D. Germline V lookup: CDR1 PRHDT, CDR2 FYEKMQ (reference sequence). CDR3 length equals 14 residues. The germline V and J ends were trimmed by 2 bases and 5 bases, with 12 bases remaining between them. The CDR3 is CASSLSGSQETQYF. The CDR3 DNA follows: TGTGCCAGCAGCTTATCTGGAAGCCAGGAGACCCAGTACTTC.

In this sample, this clone turned up a few times. The chain has TRBV6-1 and TRBJ1-2; tentative D call: TRBD1 (6 bases). The germline CDR1 and CDR2 sequences are MNHNS and SASEGT. The CDR3 sequence is 13 residues long. V was shortened by 5 bases and J by 6 bases, with 13 bases between the two germline ends. CDR3 nucleotides: TGTGCCAGCAGTTCGGGGGGCTGGGATGGCTACACCTTC. Protein: CASSSGGWDGYTF.

The chain employs TRBV4-2 and TRBJ1-4; D gene ambiguous. Trimming took off 2 bases at V and 3 bases at J, with 16 bases between the two ends. CDR1 is LGHNA and CDR2 is YNFKEQ in the germline V gene. This CDR3 is 17 amino acids long. CDR3 in amino acids: CASSQTTRVEANEKLFF. As DNA, the CDR3 is TGTGCCAGCAGCCAAACCACCCGGGTGGAGGCTAATGAAAAACTGTTTTTT.

The V gene is TRBV7-9, the J gene TRBJ2-2; tentatively, D is TRBD2 (6 bases). Trimming left V 5 bases short and J 8 bases short, with 9 bases between. Germline V CDR1 and CDR2: SEHNR, FQNEAQ (reference sequence). This CDR3 spans 12 amino acids. The CDR3 nucleotides are TGTGCCAGCAGCCCGGCGGGGGGGGAGCTGTTTTTT. The encoded protein is CASSPAGGELFF.

This chain joins TRBV18 and TRBJ2-5, with no clear D. The CDR3 is made up of 11 amino acids. CDR1 is KGHSH and CDR2 is LQKENI in the germline V gene. V was pared by 6 bases and J by 4 bases, with 6 bases between. The CDR3 DNA follows: TGTGCCAGCTCGGGTCTAGAGACCCAGTACTTC. This translates into CASSGLETQYF.

This rearrangement joins TRBV7-2 to TRBJ1-1, with a weak D call TRBD1 (5 bases). Germline V gene lookup returns CDR1 SGHTA and CDR2 FQGNSA. V shed 2 bases and J shed 10 bases, with 23 bases lying between them. The CDR3 contains 16 residues. This CDR3 reads CASSLTPGPGGFLAFF. CDR3 nucleotides: TGTGCCAGCAGCTTAACTCCGGGACCGGGGGGTTTTTTAGCTTTCTTT. Looking up the rest from reference TRBV7-2 and TRBJ1-1 gives the full variable domain: GAGVSQSPSNKVTEKGKDVELRCDPISGHTALYWYRQSLGQGLEFLIYFQGNSAPDKSGLPSDRFSAERTGGSVSTLTIQRTQQEDSAVYLCASSLTPGPGGFLAFFGQGTRLTVV.

This clone occurred once. The chain carries TRBV28 and TRBJ1-5; D is undetermined. CDR1 is MDHEN and CDR2 is SYDVKM in the germline V gene. Deletions cut 3 bases from V and 0 bases from J, with 6 bases between. The length of the CDR3 is 14 residues. The CDR3 bases are TGTGCCAGCAGTTTCTTTTATAGCAATCAGCCCCAGCATTTT. Translating it yields CASSFFYSNQPQHF.

This sequence joins TRBV11-2 and TRBJ2-5; D is ambiguous. Germline CDR1 and CDR2: SGHAT and FQNNGV. This CDR3 spans 12 amino acids. Deletions cut 5 bases from V and 5 bases from J, with 9 bases between. The DNA of the CDR3 is TGTGCCAGCAGCCCTTTTCCGGAGACCCAGTACTTC. This codes for CASSPFPETQYF.

This chain joins TRBV9 and TRBJ2-2; TRBD1 is a possible D gene (6 bases). Per the germline V gene, CDR1 is SGDLS and CDR2 is YYNGEE. Deletions cut 1 base from V and 0 bases from J, with 10 bases between. CDR3 length: 16 residues. The CDR3 coding sequence is TGTGCCAGCAGCGTACTCGGACAGTCGAACACCGGGGAGCTGTTTTTT. It is translated as CASSVLGQSNTGELFF.

The rearrangement joins TRBV19 to TRBJ2-5; D is ambiguous. Trimming left V 4 bases short and J 4 bases short, with 13 bases between. Per the germline V gene, CDR1 is LNHDA and CDR2 is SQIVND (reference sequence). This CDR3 has 14 residues. The CDR3 loop is CASSTPHNGETQYF. The DNA for the CDR3 is TGTGCCAGTAGTACCCCCCACAACGGAGAGACCCAGTACTTC.

The CDR3 protein is CASSPGGTGELFF. The CDR3, as DNA: TGTGCCAGCAGCCCTGGTGGCACCGGGGAGCTGTTTTTT. The rearrangement links TRBV5-4 to TRBJ2-2; D not resolved. Germline V CDR1 and CDR2: SGHNT, YYREEE (reference sequence). Trimming removed 4 bases at V and 4 bases at J, with 8 bases between. The CDR3 is made up of 13 amino acids.

The chain links TRBV13 to TRBJ1-1; D may be TRBD1 (5 bases). This CDR3 spans 14 amino acids. V shed 4 bases and J shed 2 bases, with 11 bases lying between them. Germline V gene sequence: CDR1 PRHDT, CDR2 FYEKMQ (reference sequence). CDR3 region: CASSSLGGNTEAFF. As DNA, the CDR3 is TGTGCCAGCAGCTCGCTTGGGGGTAACACTGAAGCTTTCTTT.

The chain uses TRBV7-9 and TRBJ1-4; no clear D. Trimming shortened V by 2 bases and J by 0 bases, and 19 bases separated the two germline ends. Germline values: CDR1 SEHNR, CDR2 FQNEAQ (reference sequence). The CDR3 spans 19 residues. CDR3 sequence: CASSLLGLWRVATNEKLFF. The DNA for the CDR3 is TGTGCCAGCAGCTTACTGGGGTTATGGAGGGTTGCAACTAATGAAAAACTGTTTTTT.

The V and J genes are TRBV6-2 or TRBV6-3 and TRBJ1-5; 7 bases match TRBD1. CDR1 is MNHEY, CDR2 SVGEGT, per germline. The CDR3 contains 14 residues. J lost 4 bases, V lost 4 bases, and 4 bases had no gene match. The CDR3 nucleotides are TGTGCCAGCAGTTCCGACAGGGTGAATCAGCCCCAGCATTTT. Residues: CASSSDRVNQPQHF.

The J gene is TRBJ2-7, the V gene TRBV11-2; no clear D gene. Trimming removed 3 bases at V and 3 bases at J, with 3 bases between. The CDR3 contains 11 residues. Germline loops: CDR1 SGHAT, CDR2 FQNNGV. The chain's CDR3 is CASSFIYEQYF. CDR3 nucleotides: TGTGCCAGCAGCTTCATCTACGAGCAGTACTTC.

The rearrangement links TRBV3-1 (or the pseudogene TRBV3-2) to TRBJ1-3; TRBD1 might be the D (6 bases). With 4 bases removed from V and 4 bases from J, the gap between germline ends came to 14 bases. The germline V gene encodes CDR1 LGHDT and CDR2 YNNKEL (reference sequence). The CDR3 has 15 residues. In nucleotides, the CDR3 is TGTGCCAGCAGCCTCACTCCCCAGGGGGGAAACACCATATATTTT. Translating gives CASSLTPQGGNTIYF.

The chain recombines TRBV27 with TRBJ2-2; D is unresolved. This CDR3 has 18 residues. Germline V gene lookup returns CDR1 MNHEY and CDR2 SMNVEV (reference sequence). V was shortened by 6 bases and J by 4 bases, with 24 bases between the two germline ends. CDR3 coding DNA: TGTGCCAGCAGCCGCAGCCCCGGAAAAGATGGGTCCACCGGGGAGCTGTTTTTT. This encodes CASSRSPGKDGSTGELFF.

The V gene is TRBV6-4, the J gene TRBJ2-4; D perhaps matches TRBD1 (6 bases). The CDR3 spans 15 residues. Germline-derived CDR1 and CDR2 are MRHNA and SNTAGT. V lost 3 bases, J lost 0 bases, and 9 bases lay in between. The CDR3 reads CASSESGEAKNIQYF. CDR3 coding DNA: TGTGCCAGCAGTGAATCAGGGGAAGCCAAAAACATTCAGTACTTC.

The chain is built from TRBV9 and TRBJ2-6, with 9 nucleotides matching TRBD1. J gave up 0 bases and V 3 bases, and 7 bases lay outside the gene matches. CDR1 and CDR2 (germline): SGDLS, YYNGEE. The CDR3 covers 18 residues. The CDR3 here is CASSARDRVFSGANVLTF. The CDR3 DNA reads as TGTGCCAGCAGCGCCCGGGACAGGGTTTTCTCTGGGGCCAACGTCCTGACTTTC. Combining the CDR3 with reference TRBV9 and TRBJ2-6 gives the whole variable domain DSGVTQTPKHLITATGQRVTLRCSPRSGDLSVYWYQQSLDQGLQFLIQYYNGEERAKGNILERFSAQQFPDLHSELNLSSLELGDSALYFCASSARDRVFSGANVLTFGAGSRLTVL.

The CDR3 spells CASRLGGPHTGELFF. The CDR3 bases are TGTGCCAGCAGACTTGGAGGGCCCCACACCGGGGAGCTGTTTTTT. The V and J genes are TRBV28 and TRBJ2-2; tentatively, D is TRBD2 (6 bases). In germline, CDR1 is MDHEN, CDR2 SYDVKM. The CDR3 extends over 15 amino acids. The germline V and J ends were trimmed by 6 bases and 3 bases, with 14 bases remaining between them.

V and J are TRBV27 and TRBJ2-7; tentatively, D is TRBD1 (6 bases). V lost 2 bases to trimming and J lost 5 bases, with 13 bases between them. CDR3 length: 14 amino acids. CDR1 and CDR2 from the germline V gene are MNHEY and SMNVEV (reference sequence). The CDR3 here is CASSLETGSDEQYF. CDR3 DNA: TGTGCCAGCAGTTTAGAAACAGGGTCCGACGAGCAGTACTTC.